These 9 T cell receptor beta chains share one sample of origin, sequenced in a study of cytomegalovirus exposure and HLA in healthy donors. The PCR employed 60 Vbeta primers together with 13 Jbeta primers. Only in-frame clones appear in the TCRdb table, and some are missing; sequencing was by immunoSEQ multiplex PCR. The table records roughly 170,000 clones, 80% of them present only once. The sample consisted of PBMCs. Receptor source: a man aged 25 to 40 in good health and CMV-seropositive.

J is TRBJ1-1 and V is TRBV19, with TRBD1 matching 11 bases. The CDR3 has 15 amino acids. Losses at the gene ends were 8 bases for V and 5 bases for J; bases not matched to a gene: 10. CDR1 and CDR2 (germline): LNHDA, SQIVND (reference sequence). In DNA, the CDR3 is TGTGCCAGTGAAGCTTCGGGACAGGGGGTTACTGAAGCTTTCTTT. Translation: CASEASGQGVTEAFF.

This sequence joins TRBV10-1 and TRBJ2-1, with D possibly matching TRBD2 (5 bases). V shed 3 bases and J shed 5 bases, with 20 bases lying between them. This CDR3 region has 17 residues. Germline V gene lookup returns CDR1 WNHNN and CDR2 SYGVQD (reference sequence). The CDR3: CASSDGSPGFPHNEQFF. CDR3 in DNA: TGCGCCAGCAGTGATGGGAGCCCTGGCTTCCCCCACAATGAGCAGTTCTTC.

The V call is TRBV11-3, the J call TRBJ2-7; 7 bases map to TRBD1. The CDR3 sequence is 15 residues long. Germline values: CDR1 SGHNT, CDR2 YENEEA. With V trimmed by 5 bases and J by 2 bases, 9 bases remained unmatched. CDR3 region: CASSPGTVDAYEQYF. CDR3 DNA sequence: TGTGCCAGCAGCCCAGGGACAGTTGATGCCTACGAGCAGTACTTC.

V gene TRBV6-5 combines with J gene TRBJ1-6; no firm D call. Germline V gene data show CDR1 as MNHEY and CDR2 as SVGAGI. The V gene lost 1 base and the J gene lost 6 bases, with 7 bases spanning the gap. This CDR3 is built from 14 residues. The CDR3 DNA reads TGTGCCAGCAGTTACTGGGAGCTTAATTCACCCCTCCACTTT. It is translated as CASSYWELNSPLHF.

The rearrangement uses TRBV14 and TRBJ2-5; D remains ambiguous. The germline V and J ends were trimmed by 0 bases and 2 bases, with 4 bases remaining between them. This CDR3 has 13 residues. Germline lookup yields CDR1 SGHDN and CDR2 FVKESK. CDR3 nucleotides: TGTGCCAGCAGCCAAGAGAGTCAAGAGACCCAGTACTTC. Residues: CASSQESQETQYF.

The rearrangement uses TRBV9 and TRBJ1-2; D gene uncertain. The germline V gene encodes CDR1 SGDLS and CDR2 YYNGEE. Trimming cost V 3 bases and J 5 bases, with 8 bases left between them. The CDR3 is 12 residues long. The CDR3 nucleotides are TGTGCCAGCAGCGGGATACAGTATGGCTACACCTTC. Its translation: CASSGIQYGYTF.

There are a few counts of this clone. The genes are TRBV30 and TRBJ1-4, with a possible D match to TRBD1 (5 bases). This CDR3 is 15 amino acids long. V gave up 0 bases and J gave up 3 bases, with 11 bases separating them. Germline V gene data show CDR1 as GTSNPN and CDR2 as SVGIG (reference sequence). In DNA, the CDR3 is TGTGCCTGGAGTGTACTTCAGGGCCCTAATGAAAAACTGTTTTTT. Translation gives CAWSVLQGPNEKLFF.

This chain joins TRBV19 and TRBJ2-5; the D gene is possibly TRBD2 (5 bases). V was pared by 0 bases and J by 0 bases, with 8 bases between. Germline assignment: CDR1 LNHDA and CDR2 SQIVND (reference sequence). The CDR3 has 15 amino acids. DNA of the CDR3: TGTGCCAGTAGTATAGAGGACTCGTACCAAGAGACCCAGTACTTC. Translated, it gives CASSIEDSYQETQYF.

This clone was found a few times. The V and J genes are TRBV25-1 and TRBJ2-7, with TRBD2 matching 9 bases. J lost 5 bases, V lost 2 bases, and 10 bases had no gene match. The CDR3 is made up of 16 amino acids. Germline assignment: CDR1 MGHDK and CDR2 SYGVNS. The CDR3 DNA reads TGTGCCAGCAGTGAAGAATCTAGCGGGACCTCAAACGAGCAGTACTTC. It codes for CASSEESSGTSNEQYF.